This TCR beta chain was found in a study of beta chain features in type 1 diabetes listed by TCRdb under 2018. Study-level background: Mean age, gender distribution, total cell number and subset yield did not differ between patients and healthy donors. A total of 85 million to 110 million sorted cells were examined across all samples, and RNA yield correlated strongly with the number of cells per subset. Whereas all 28 donors provided naive and central memory subsets, regulatory and stem cell-like memory subsets were isolated from just 8 patients and about 8 healthy donors. The study compared the TCRB repertoires of sorted circulating CD4+ T cell subsets in recently diagnosed type 1 diabetes patients with those in matched healthy donors. What the research found in general, with its limitations: At VDJ recombination sites, patients with type 1 diabetes made fewer insertions and deleted more nucleotides, a pattern implying thymic rearrangement abnormalities. Naive, central memory and regulatory TCRB repertoires appeared to be more alike among patients than among healthy donors. In all four CD4+ subsets, TCRB CDR3 length was moderately but significantly shorter in type 1 diabetes patients. HLA sub-analyses involved small numbers of individuals, so any influence of HLA type on TCRB rearrangement remained unresolved. Sequencing cDNA rather than genomic DNA could over-represent highly expressing activated cells, although activation and CD3 levels did not differ between groups. PCR may preferentially amplify shorter templates, but because patient and control samples were amplified and corrected together, any resulting skew would affect both groups equally.

From each donor, a single peripheral blood sample of approximately 110 mL on average was drawn into heparinised tubes. A BD FACSAria II was used to sort naive, central memory, regulatory and stem cell-like memory CD4+ T cells with a panel that included CD45RO, CCR7, CD25, CD127, CD95 and CD27. Purity was above 98% for every sorted population. PBMCs were isolated immediately by Lymphoprep density gradient centrifugation and stained directly without culture. So that batch effects would be minimized, each experiment stained and sorted samples in pairs, pairing one healthy donor with one patient. With regard to this clone: Its binding antigen is unknown. Sequence at one end of the junction differs from germline and may be a read error.

All of the isolated RNA was reverse transcribed with the High Capacity cDNA Reverse Transcription Kit, so expressed TCRB transcripts were sequenced. Deep immunoSEQ sequencing was performed on naive, central memory and regulatory T cell samples, with an average of about 4 million total reads per sample. After sorted cells were lysed in RLT buffer, RNA was extracted with DNase-treated RNeasy Micro or Mini kits, with the choice depending on cell number. To prevent cross-contamination, each cell subset was processed individually, whereas patient and healthy donor samples were processed jointly. TCRB sequences were amplified from cDNA with the immunoSEQ multiplex PCR, producing 87-bp fragments spanning the CDR3 region. Sequencing of the amplicons was performed on the Illumina HiSeq platform. The study's processing was this. PCR bias was computationally corrected using synthetic template baselines, reads within Hamming distance 2 were collapsed, and singletons that could not be merged were discarded. Reads were aligned against IMGT to assign V, D and J genes, CDR3 length and insertions or deletions at six rearrangement sites. Within each subset, clonotype counts were normalized to sorted cell number, after which true diversity and Gini coefficients were computed with the tcR R package. Repertoire sharing was quantified using the overlap coefficient calculated on TCRB nucleotide sequences. As a proxy for the pre-selection repertoire, out-of-frame TCRB sequences from naive cells were analyzed. TCRdb holds this immuneACCESS table with in-frame rearrangements only. Some clones are missing; in checked studies, unresolved V genes explain under half, and the rest has no known cause. That table is the source of V, J and clone size, and D and trimming were worked out from the DNA. Counted in this sample were 600,000 to 700,000 clones; around 15% of them appeared once. Around 0.022% of the sample comes from the top ten.

Taken from cysteine to phenylalanine, the CDR3 has 15 residues. CDR3 DNA only is kept here, 45 bases in frame from base 1. The germline V gene (reference sequence) sets CDR1 to MNHEY and CDR2 to SMNVEV. The rearrangement joined TRBV27 to TRBJ1-1, with TRBD1 matching 9 junction bases. Material: naive CD4+ T cells from blood. The cell subset or site label, as the study defines it: true naive CD4+ T cells. The TCR comes from a man aged 18 to 29 with type 1 diabetes. The sequenced DNA is TGTGCCAGCAGTTTCTACGGACAGGGGAACGCTGAAGCTTTCTTT. The encoded protein is CASSFYGQGNAEAFF.